One and the same sample provided the 13 T cell receptor beta chains below, sequenced in a study of T cells after yellow fever vaccination (dated by TCRdb to between 2018 and 2020). The library was obtained by 5' RACE. The sample was run on an Illumina HiSeq 2500. Through fastp at Q25 and MiXCR, TCRdb rebuilt clones from the public reads, retaining in-frame beta chains. Every CDR3 protein is listed once, alongside the most common genes and DNA of its rows. The sample includes around 63,000 distinct CDR3 sequences, with 6.5% to 9% observed a single time. The ten largest clones add up to 35% to 40% of the sample. Sample treatment or condition, as interpreted from the label and publication: live attenuated yellow fever vaccine strain. The specimen comprised CD8+ T cells sorted from PBMCs, sampled 15 days after the yellow fever booster vaccination. Receptors were obtained from a man younger than 45 who received the YFV17D yellow fever vaccine.

There are a few counts of this clonotype. DNA for the CDR3: TGCAGCGTCCTTCGTGGGGGGGCATATGGCTACACCTTC. Protein product: CSVLRGGAYGYTF. The chain has TRBV29-1 and TRBJ1-2; a weak D match, TRBD1 (6 bases). Germline CDR1 reads SQVTM; CDR2 reads ANQGSEA. V lost 6 bases and J lost 5, with 16 bases in between. The CDR3 runs to 13 residues. The full variable domain, with the rest looked up from reference TRBV29-1 and TRBJ1-2, is SAVISQKPSRDICQRGTSLTIQCQVDSQVTMMFWYRQQPGQSLTLIATANQGSEATYESGFVIDKFPISRPNLTFSTLTVSNMSPEDSSIYLCSVLRGGAYGYTFGSGTRLTVV.

This clonotype was recorded a few times. V usage is TRBV5-6 and J usage is TRBJ2-1; TRBD1 might be the D (5 bases). The CDR3 runs to 15 residues. V lost 6 bases and J 0 bases, leaving 13 bases between the germline ends. The germline gives CDR1 SGHDT, CDR2 YYEEEE. The DNA of the CDR3 is TGTGCCAGCACCGGGCAGGGAAGCTCCTACAATGAGCAGTTCTTC. Translated: CASTGQGSSYNEQFF.

This clonotype occurred many times. The J gene is TRBJ2-1, the V gene TRBV7-9; 7 nucleotides match TRBD2. The germline gives CDR1 SEHNR, CDR2 FQNEAQ (reference sequence). The CDR3 spans 14 residues. Germline trimming cut 4 bases from V and 13 bases from J; bases unmatched to any gene: 13. The DNA of the CDR3 is TGTGCCAGCAGCTCAACCACCAGGACTAGATTCCAGTTCTTC. Translating gives CASSSTTRTRFQFF.

Ten or more counts support this clonotype. The chain combines TRBV9 with TRBJ1-1, with TRBD1 as a possible D gene (5 bases). CDR1 and CDR2 (germline): SGDLS, YYNGEE. This CDR3 has 16 residues. Trimming took 0 bases from V and 3 from J, leaving 15 bases between them. DNA for the CDR3: TGTGCCAGCAGCGTAGCCCCGCCAGGGAGATACACTGAAGCTTTCTTT. This sequence encodes CASSVAPPGRYTEAFF.

This clonotype showed up many times. The CDR3 sequence is CSARVGDGSYEQYF. CDR3 DNA sequence: TGCAGTGCTAGAGTGGGGGACGGCTCCTACGAGCAGTACTTC. The chain employs TRBV20-1 and TRBJ2-7; either TRBD1 or TRBD2 may fit D (5 bases each). Between the trimmed V and J ends, which lost 1 base and 0 bases, there was a span of 10 bases. The CDR3 has 14 residues. Germline CDR1 DFQATT, CDR2 SNEGSKA (reference sequence).

This clonotype occurred many times. The V and J genes are TRBV20-1 and TRBJ2-4; a possible D gene is TRBD1 (6 bases). Trimming took off 6 bases at V and 0 bases at J, with 15 bases between the two ends. The CDR3 runs to 15 residues. The germline gives CDR1 DFQATT, CDR2 SNEGSKA (reference sequence). Here the CDR3 reads CSALGAALAKNIQYF. The DNA for the CDR3 is TGCAGTGCCCTGGGGGCAGCACTAGCCAAAAACATTCAGTACTTC.

This clonotype has at least ten counts. The rearrangement joins TRBV28 to TRBJ2-1; TRBD1 matches 8 bases. Trimming cost V 5 bases and J 8 bases; bases outside gene matches: 14. In germline, CDR1 is MDHEN, CDR2 SYDVKM. There are 16 residues in the CDR3. The CDR3 coding sequence is TGTGCCAGCAGTGACCGGACAGGGCCTTTCTCGGATGAGCAGTTCTTC. Translation: CASSDRTGPFSDEQFF.

Concerning this clonotype: A much larger clone sits a single nucleotide away, making a read error possible. CDR3 in amino acids: CASSVEDEQFF. The DNA of the CDR3 is TGTGCCAGCAGCGTGGAAGATGAGCAGTTCTTC. The chain uses TRBV9 and TRBJ2-1, with unresolved D. V lost 2 bases, J lost 8 bases, and 5 bases lay in between. The CDR3 consists of 11 residues. Per the germline V gene, CDR1 is SGDLS and CDR2 is YYNGEE.

Points on this clonotype: A much more abundant neighbour one base away suggests this may be a read error. This chain joins TRBV4-3 and TRBJ1-1, with D unclear. The germline V gene encodes CDR1 LGHNA and CDR2 YSLEER. CDR3 length equals 14 residues. CDR3 sequence reads: CASSQDRAYTGAFF. The CDR3 nucleotides read TGCGCCAGCAGCCAGGATCGGGCGTATACTGGAGCTTTCTTT.

This clonotype was observed a few times. The chain has TRBV7-9 and TRBJ2-7; TRBD1 matches at 7 bases. Germline V lookup: CDR1 SEHNR, CDR2 FQNEAQ (reference sequence). Trimming took 5 bases from V and 0 from J; bases not matched to a gene: 10. CDR3 size: 16 residues. The DNA for the CDR3 is TGTGCCAGCAGCCCACGGGACAGAAAAAGCTCCTACGAGCAGTACTTC. It specifies CASSPRDRKSSYEQYF. Drawing the rest from reference TRBV7-9 and TRBJ2-7, the complete variable domain is DTGVSQNPRHKITKRGQNVTFRCDPISEHNRLYWYRQTLGQGPEFLTYFQNEAQLEKSRLLSDRFSAERPKGSFSTLEIQRTEQGDSAMYLCASSPRDRKSSYEQYFGPGTRLTVT.

The chain carries TRBV7-2 and TRBJ2-7; TRBD2 matches at 8 bases. The germline V gene has CDR1 SGHTA and CDR2 FQGNSA. This CDR3 is built from 16 residues. Trimming cost V 5 bases and J 7 bases; bases outside gene matches: 16. Here the CDR3 DNA reads TGTGCCAGCAGCGGGGGGGAAGCGGGAGTAGTACGAGAGCAGTACTTC. Protein: CASSGGEAGVVREQYF.

The sample holds many counts of this clonotype. The J gene is TRBJ2-7, the V gene TRBV21-1. TRBV21-1 is termed a pseudogene. CDR3 length: 16 residues. In DNA, the CDR3 is TGTGCCAAACCATTATCCTGGACTAGCGACTCCTACGAGCAGTACTTC. This gives the protein CAKPLSWTSDSYEQYF.

In regard to this clonotype: A read error is possible here, since a much larger clone lies one base away. The V call is TRBV27, the J call TRBJ2-3; TRBD2 might be the D (5 bases). CDR1 is MNHEY, CDR2 SMNVEV, per germline (reference sequence). The germline V and J ends were trimmed by 7 bases and 5 bases, with 22 bases remaining between them. The CDR3 has 16 residues. The CDR3 loop is CASNPPWVLEIDTQYF. The CDR3 bases are TGTGCCAGCAACCCACCGTGGGTACTAGAAATAGATACGCAGTATTTT.